The clone carrying this T cell receptor beta chain was picked up a small number of times. The sample is drawn from a study of naive and memory T cell subsets. Both TRBC1 and TRBC2 were covered by a beta constant-region primer of two equimolar oligonucleotides. A single record per CDR3 protein comes from TCRdb applying MiXCR to the UMI-ligation and nested PCR reads. The repertoire consists of thousands of distinct CDR3 sequences, with 7.3% occurring once and the leading ten covering around 85%. The V gene's germline CDR1 is GTSNPN and CDR2 SVGIG (reference sequence). CDR3 length equals 13 residues. V lost 6 bases, J lost 7 bases, and 19 bases lay in between.

This chain joins TRBV30 and TRBJ2-7; D is possibly TRBD1 (5 bases). Material for sequencing was effector memory CD8+ T cells from blood. The sample's subset: effector memory, CD45RA- CD27-. This TCR was sampled from a human donor in good health. CDR3 amino acids: CACTSTGPLEQYF. Written as DNA, the CDR3 is TGTGCCTGCACATCCACAGGACCTCTGGAGCAGTACTTC.